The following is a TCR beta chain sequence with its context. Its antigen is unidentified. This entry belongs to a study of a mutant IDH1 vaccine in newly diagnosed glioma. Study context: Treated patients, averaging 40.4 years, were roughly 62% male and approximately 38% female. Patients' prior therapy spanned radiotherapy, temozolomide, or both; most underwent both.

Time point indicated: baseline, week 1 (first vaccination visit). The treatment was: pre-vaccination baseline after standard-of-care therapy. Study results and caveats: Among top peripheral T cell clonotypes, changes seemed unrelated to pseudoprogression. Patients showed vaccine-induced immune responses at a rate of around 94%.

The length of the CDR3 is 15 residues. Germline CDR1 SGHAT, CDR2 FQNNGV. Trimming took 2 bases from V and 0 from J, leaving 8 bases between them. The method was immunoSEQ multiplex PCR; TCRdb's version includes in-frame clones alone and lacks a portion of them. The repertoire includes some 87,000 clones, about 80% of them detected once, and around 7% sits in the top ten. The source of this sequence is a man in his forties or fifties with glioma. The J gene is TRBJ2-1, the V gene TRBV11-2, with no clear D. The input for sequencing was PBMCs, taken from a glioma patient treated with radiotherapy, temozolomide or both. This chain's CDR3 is CASSLMFSSYNEQFF. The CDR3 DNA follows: TGTGCCAGCAGCTTAATGTTCAGCTCCTACAATGAGCAGTTCTTC.